This TCR beta chain was profiled in a study of T cells after yellow fever vaccination. Across the study: Preparation used SMART-Seq v4 Ultra Low Input for the low-cell-number fractions.

This clonotype was observed a handful of times. The CDR3 sequence is 16 residues long. Trimming at V came to 5 bases and at J to 5 bases, leaving 6 bases not matched to a gene. From germline, CDR1 is MNHEY and CDR2 SMNVEV (reference sequence). TCRdb fed the 5' RACE reads into MiXCR, producing one record per CDR3 protein. The sample records 250,000 or so distinct CDR3 sequences, approximately 6.8% being singletons. V is TRBV27 and J is TRBJ2-2; 12 bases line up with TRBD2. The sequence derives from a man aged 30 to 39 who received the YFV17D yellow fever vaccine. This material consisted of CD4+ T cells sorted from PBMCs, taken on the day of the yellow fever booster vaccination. CDR3 sequence: CASSRLAGVSTGELFF. Written as DNA, the CDR3 is TGTGCCAGCAGTCGACTAGCGGGAGTTTCAACCGGGGAGCTGTTTTTT.